This T cell receptor (beta chain) was obtained from a study of T cell responses to AZD1222 COVID-19 vaccine. V was pared by 2 bases and J by 7 bases, with 12 bases between. This CDR3 contains 13 residues. Study outcomes and limitations: The donors showed a predominance of white British ancestry and of females, with possible underestimation of clonal diversity. Across the whole spike, CD4 TCRs peaked at regions 160-218 and 743-854. Reportedly, nearly half of unique spike TCRs recognized epitopes outside B.1.351/B.1.1.7 mutations.

Profiling relied on immunoSEQ multiplex PCR, and the TCRdb table lists in-frame clones only, not all of them. Of 120,000 to 150,000 clones listed, 80% to 95% are singletons. This clone appeared a single time. Its specificity is unknown. This chain links TRBV23-1 with TRBJ2-7; D is unclear. TRBV23-1 is flagged as an ORF with uncertain function. The TCR originated in an adult in good health. This material consisted of peripheral blood, taken on day 0 of MenACWY control vaccination. Here the CDR3 reads CASSQRAVREQYF. The CDR3, as DNA: TGCGCCAGCAGTCAACGCGCAGTTCGGGAGCAGTACTTC.